One and the same sample provided the 5 T cell receptor beta chains below, sequenced in a study of metastatic and nonmetastatic thyroid tumors. Prior to thyroid surgery, none of the patients had received any treatment. TCRdb reassembled clones from the PCR reads with MiXCR. The table lists 32,000 or so clones, roughly a sixth of them singletons, with around 12% in the top ten. The sample was blood. These receptors were obtained from a male donor with papillary thyroid cancer or a benign thyroid nodule (not recorded which). Some clones in this sample may be carry-over from other donors' samples.

This clone was found a few times. The V gene is TRBV6-4, the J gene TRBJ2-7; D uncertain. Germline-derived CDR1 and CDR2 are MRHNA and SNTAGT. The CDR3 spans 14 residues. V was pared by 4 bases and J by 0 bases, with 10 bases between. CDR3 sequence reads: CASSVGDVSYEQYF. The CDR3 DNA reads as TGTGCCAGCAGTGTCGGTGACGTCTCCTACGAGCAGTACTTC.

This clone was seen repeatedly, ten times or more. The gene calls are TRBV6-1 and TRBJ1-5, with D possibly matching TRBD1 (6 bases). The CDR3 has 14 residues. The germline V and J ends were trimmed by 6 bases and 3 bases, with 12 bases remaining between them. Germline-derived CDR1 and CDR2 are MNHNS and SASEGT. Here the CDR3 reads CASSPGQYNQPQHF. In DNA form, the CDR3 reads TGTGCCAGCAGCCCCGGACAGTACAATCAGCCCCAGCATTTT.

This clone was seen repeatedly, ten times or more. The gene calls are TRBV12-3 or TRBV12-4 and TRBJ1-1; no firm D call. V was shortened by 1 base and J by 3 bases, with 9 bases between the two germline ends. The CDR3 extends over 14 amino acids. CDR3 DNA sequence: TGTGCCAGCAGTTTAGGGACGCGGGACACTGAAGCTTTCTTT. It yields the protein CASSLGTRDTEAFF.

This clone was detected ten times or more. This may arise from a read error, as a much more abundant clone is one base away. The rearrangement joins TRBV15 to TRBJ1-1, with 9 bases aligning to TRBD1. V was pared by 11 bases and J by 4 bases, with 17 bases of the junction left unmatched. This CDR3 region has 16 residues. Germline V gene data show CDR1 as LNHNV and CDR2 as YYDKDF (reference sequence). The CDR3 DNA is TGTGCCGCCACCCGGGACAGGGCATTAAAGGGCACTGAAGCTTTCTTT. This translates into CAATRDRALKGTEAFF.

In its sample, this clone is medium-sized. The V call is TRBV6-1, the J call TRBJ2-7; D uncertain. The CDR3 is made up of 12 amino acids. Looked up from germline, CDR1 is MNHNS and CDR2 is SASEGT. The V end was cut by 3 bases, the J end by 2 bases, with 5 bases between. The CDR3 sequence: CASSDSPYEQYF. CDR3 DNA sequence: TGTGCCAGCAGTGACTCCCCCTACGAGCAGTACTTC.